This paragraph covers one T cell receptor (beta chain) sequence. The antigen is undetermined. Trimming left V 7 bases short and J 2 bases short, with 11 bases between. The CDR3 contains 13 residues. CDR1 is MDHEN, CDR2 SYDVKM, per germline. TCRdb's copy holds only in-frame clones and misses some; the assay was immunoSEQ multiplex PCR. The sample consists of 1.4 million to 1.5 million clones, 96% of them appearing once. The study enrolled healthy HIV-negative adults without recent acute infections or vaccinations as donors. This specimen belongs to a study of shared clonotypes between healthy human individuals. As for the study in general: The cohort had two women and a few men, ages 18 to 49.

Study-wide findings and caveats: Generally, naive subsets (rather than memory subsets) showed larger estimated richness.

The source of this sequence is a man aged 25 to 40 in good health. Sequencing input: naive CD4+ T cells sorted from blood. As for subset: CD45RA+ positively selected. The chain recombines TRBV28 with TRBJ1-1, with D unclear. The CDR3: CASTPPPNTEAFF. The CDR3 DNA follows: TGTGCCAGCACCCCCCCACCCAACACTGAAGCTTTCTTT.